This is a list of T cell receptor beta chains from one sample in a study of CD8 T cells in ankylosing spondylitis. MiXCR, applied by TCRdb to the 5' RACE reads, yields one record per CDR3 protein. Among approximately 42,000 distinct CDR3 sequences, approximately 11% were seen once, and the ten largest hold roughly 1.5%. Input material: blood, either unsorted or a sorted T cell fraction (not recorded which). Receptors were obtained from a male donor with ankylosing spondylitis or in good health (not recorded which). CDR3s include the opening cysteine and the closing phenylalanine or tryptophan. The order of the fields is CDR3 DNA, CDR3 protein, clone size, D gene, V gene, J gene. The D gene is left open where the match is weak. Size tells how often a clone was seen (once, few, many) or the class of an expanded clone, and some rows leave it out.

TGTGCCAGCAGTTTTAAACAAATGAACACTGAAGCTTTCTTT	CASSFKQMNTEAFF	many	.	TRBV12-3/TRBV12-4	TRBJ1-1
TGCGCCAGCAGCCTGGAAGGCAGGGGAGACGAAAAACTGTTTTTT	CASSLEGRGDEKLFF	many	.	TRBV5-1	TRBJ1-4
TGTGCCAGCAGCTTAGACGGTGGGCAGTTCTTC	CASSLDGGQFF	many	.	TRBV11-2	TRBJ2-1
TGCAGCGCTGGGGGGGACAGGATGAACACTGAAGCTTTCTTT	CSAGGDRMNTEAFF	many	TRBD1	TRBV29-1	TRBJ1-1
TGTGCCAGCAGCTTGAGCGGGGTTAGCACAGATACGCAGTATTTT	CASSLSGVSTDTQYF	.	TRBD2	TRBV7-9	TRBJ2-3
TGCGCCAGCAGCTTGGGGACTAGCGGGGGGGCCGGCGAGCAGTTCTTC	CASSLGTSGGAGEQFF	many	TRBD2	TRBV5-1	TRBJ2-1
TGTGCCAGCAGAGTTGGCAGGGTGAACACCGGGGAGCTGTTTTTT	CASRVGRVNTGELFF	few	.	TRBV5-4	TRBJ2-2
TGTGCCTGGAAGCTTACTAGCGGGGGCGGCACGGGTACGCAGTATTTT	CAWKLTSGGGTGTQYF	.	TRBD2	TRBV30	TRBJ2-3
TGTGCCAGCAGCTTAGACGGTAGATACGAGCAGTACTTC	CASSLDGRYEQYF	.	.	TRBV7-2	TRBJ2-7
TGTGCCAGCAGCTTCGGGGACCCTTACGAGCAGTACTTC	CASSFGDPYEQYF	.	.	TRBV7-2	TRBJ2-7
TGCGCCAGCAGCTTGGTTTCGGCGGGCGCCATTGTCGTCACTGAAGCTTTCTTT	CASSLVSAGAIVVTEAFF	few	.	TRBV5-1	TRBJ1-1
TGTGCCATCAGTGAGTCGGTGGGGACCAACACCGGGGAGCTGTTTTTT	CAISESVGTNTGELFF	many	.	TRBV10-3	TRBJ2-2
TGTGCCAGCAGTCCGGGACGGGAGCCCTACGAGCAGTACTTC	CASSPGREPYEQYF	.	.	TRBV28	TRBJ2-7
TGTGCCAGCAGCCGGAAGACTAGTTCAGATACGCAGTATTTT	CASSRKTSSDTQYF	many	.	TRBV3-1	TRBJ2-3
TGTGCCAGCAGCTTGGAAGCAGCCACTACCGGGGAGCCGTTTTTT	CASSLEAATTGEPFF	once	.	TRBV5-5	TRBJ2-2
TGCGCCAGCAGCTTGCAGGGGGCGAAGGGTCAGCCCCAGCATTTT	CASSLQGAKGQPQHF	many	TRBD1	TRBV5-1	TRBJ1-5
TGCGCCAGCAGCTTACTAGGGGGTGGGGCCAACGTCCTGACTTTC	CASSLLGGGANVLTF	.	.	TRBV5-1	TRBJ2-6
TGTGCCAGTAGTATCGGACAGGTTGTCTCCTACGAGCAGTACTTC	CASSIGQVVSYEQYF	few	TRBD1	TRBV19	TRBJ2-7
TGTGCCAGCAGCTCCGGGGACTTCCGTCGGGAGCAGTACTTC	CASSSGDFRREQYF	many	.	TRBV12-3/TRBV12-4	TRBJ2-7
TGTGCCAGCAGTTTATCGGCCGGGATCTATGGCTACACCTTC	CASSLSAGIYGYTF	many	.	TRBV27	TRBJ1-2
TGCAGTGCTACGGGACAGCCTAACTATGGCTACACCTTC	CSATGQPNYGYTF	many	TRBD1	TRBV20-1	TRBJ1-2
TGCGCCAGCAGTTCCCAACCGGACAGCTATGAAAAACTGTTTTTT	CASSSQPDSYEKLFF	many	.	TRBV5-1	TRBJ1-4
TGCGCCAGCAGCTGGCGGCCCGGGGATGATCGGCCCCAGCATTTT	CASSWRPGDDRPQHF	many	.	TRBV5-1	TRBJ1-5
TGCAGTGCTAGAGATTTCGCGAACCTCTACGAGCAGTACTTC	CSARDFANLYEQYF	many	.	TRBV20-1	TRBJ2-7
TGTGCCAGCAGTCCATCCCGTGGTGGGACGAGGTTCACAGATACGCAGTATTTT	CASSPSRGGTRFTDTQYF	many	.	TRBV6-1	TRBJ2-3
TGTGCCAGCAGCTTAGGTACAGAGACCTACGAGCAGTACTTC	CASSLGTETYEQYF	many	.	TRBV7-9	TRBJ2-7
TGCGCCAGCAGCCGGACTAGCGGGACCTACAATGAGCAGTTCTTC	CASSRTSGTYNEQFF	many	TRBD2	TRBV5-1	TRBJ2-1
TGTGCCAGCAGTACCCAGGATCAGGGGAACACCGGGGAGCTGTTTTTT	CASSTQDQGNTGELFF	.	.	TRBV12-3/TRBV12-4	TRBJ2-2
TGTGCCAGCGGGCAACAGCTCAATCAGCCCCAGCATTTT	CASGQQLNQPQHF	many	.	TRBV6-1	TRBJ1-5
TGTGCCAGTAGTAACCAAGTTCAGTACTTC	CASSNQVQYF	.	.	TRBV19	TRBJ2-7
TGTGCCAGCAGTTTACAGGGCTCTCGCTATGGCTACACCTTC	CASSLQGSRYGYTF	many	.	TRBV6-5	TRBJ1-2
TGTGCCAGCAGCTCCCGACAAATCCAAGAGACCCAGTACTTC	CASSSRQIQETQYF	few	.	TRBV5-5	TRBJ2-5
TGTGCCAGCAGCTTAGCCGGACAGGCTAACTATGGCTACACCTTC	CASSLAGQANYGYTF	.	TRBD1	TRBV7-8	TRBJ1-2
TGTGCCAGCAGTTTAGATTCCCCCTCCTACGAGCAGTACTTC	CASSLDSPSYEQYF	many	.	TRBV12-3/TRBV12-4	TRBJ2-7
TGTGCCAGCAGCGTCGGTGGGGAGCAGTACTTC	CASSVGGEQYF	many	.	TRBV11-3	TRBJ2-7
TGTGCCAGCAGCTCGGGACCGAACTCCGGGGAGCTGTTTTTT	CASSSGPNSGELFF	few	.	TRBV7-4	TRBJ2-2
TGTGCCACCAGCAGAGATCTCCTCAAGGGGCTGTTCAATCAGCCCCAGCATTTT	CATSRDLLKGLFNQPQHF	many	.	TRBV15	TRBJ1-5
TGCAGTGCAGGGGACCACACAGATACGCAGTATTTT	CSAGDHTDTQYF	many	.	TRBV20-1	TRBJ2-3
TGCGCCAGCAGCTTGAGCGCAGGGGGCGTTAGCACCGGGGAGCTGTTTTTT	CASSLSAGGVSTGELFF	many	TRBD1	TRBV5-1	TRBJ2-2
TGTGCCACCAGCAAGACTGCGAACACCGGGGAGCTGTTTTTT	CATSKTANTGELFF	.	.	TRBV24-1	TRBJ2-2
TGCGCCAGCAGCTTGTCCACAGGGGTTACAGATACGCAGTATTTT	CASSLSTGVTDTQYF	many	TRBD1	TRBV5-1	TRBJ2-3
TGTGCCTGGAGTGCGGCTCTCGATACGCAGTATTTT	CAWSAALDTQYF	few	.	TRBV30	TRBJ2-3
TGTGCCAGCAGTGCTCCAAGCTCCTACAATGAGCAGTTCTTC	CASSAPSSYNEQFF	many	.	TRBV6-1	TRBJ2-1
TGTGCCAGCAGCTTAGATTTGGACGTCTATGGGTATGGCTACACCTTC	CASSLDLDVYGYGYTF	few	.	TRBV7-9	TRBJ1-2
TGTGCCAGCAGCCTCGACAGGGGAGATGAGCAGTTCTTC	CASSLDRGDEQFF	many	TRBD1	TRBV6-2/TRBV6-3	TRBJ2-1
TGTGCCAGCAGCTCTCTACAAGGTGGGACTGAAGCTTTCTTT	CASSSLQGGTEAFF	few	.	TRBV6-5	TRBJ1-1
TGTGCCAGCAGCTCCGGACTCCCGAGGGCAAATTCACCCCTCCACTTT	CASSSGLPRANSPLHF	.	.	TRBV7-2	TRBJ1-6
TGTGCCAGCAGGCCCGGGACACCGAATCAGCCCCAGCATTTT	CASRPGTPNQPQHF	many	.	TRBV12-3/TRBV12-4	TRBJ1-5
TGTGCCAGCAGCTTAGTACTAGCGGGGGGGCCAGATACGCAGTATTTT	CASSLVLAGGPDTQYF	.	TRBD2	TRBV7-8	TRBJ2-3
TGCGCCAGCGGTCCTCTGATAGCGGTGAACACCGGGGAGCTGTTTTTT	CASGPLIAVNTGELFF	many	.	TRBV5-1	TRBJ2-2
TGCGCCAGCAGCCCGACCCTACAGGGGATCGCTGAAGCTTTCTTT	CASSPTLQGIAEAFF	many	TRBD1	TRBV5-1	TRBJ1-1
TGTGCCAGCAGCAAAGTTCGTGCGGATGGTGGCTACACCTTC	CASSKVRADGGYTF	many	.	TRBV21-1	TRBJ1-2
TGTGCCAGCAGTTTCGACCGGTCGGAGCAGTACTTC	CASSFDRSEQYF	many	.	TRBV28	TRBJ2-7
TGTGCCAGCAGTCTGGGCCCGGTATATGGCTACACCTTC	CASSLGPVYGYTF	many	.	TRBV12-3/TRBV12-4	TRBJ1-2
TGTGCCTGGACTCCCTCAGGGTACGGTGTCTACGAGCAGTACTTC	CAWTPSGYGVYEQYF	.	.	TRBV30	TRBJ2-7
TGCAGTGCTGACGACTTTAGCTCTAGCACAGATACGCAGTATTTT	CSADDFSSSTDTQYF	few	.	TRBV20-1	TRBJ2-3
TGTGCCAGCAGCGACCTTTGGAATGAGCAGTTCTTC	CASSDLWNEQFF	.	.	TRBV7-9	TRBJ2-1
TGCGCCAGCAGCCTGGGACCTGAGGAGACCCAGTACTTC	CASSLGPEETQYF	many	.	TRBV5-1	TRBJ2-5